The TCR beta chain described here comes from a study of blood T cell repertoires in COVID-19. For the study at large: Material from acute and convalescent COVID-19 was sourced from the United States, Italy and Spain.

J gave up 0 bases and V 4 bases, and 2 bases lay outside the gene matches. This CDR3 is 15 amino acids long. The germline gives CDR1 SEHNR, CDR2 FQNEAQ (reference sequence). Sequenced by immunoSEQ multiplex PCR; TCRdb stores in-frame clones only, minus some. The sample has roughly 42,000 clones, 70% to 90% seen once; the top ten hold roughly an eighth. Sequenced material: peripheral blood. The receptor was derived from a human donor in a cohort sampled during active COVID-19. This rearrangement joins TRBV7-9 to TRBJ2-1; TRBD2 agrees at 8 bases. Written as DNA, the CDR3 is TGTGCCAGCAGCTGGAGCGGGGGCTCCTACAATGAGCAGTTCTTC. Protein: CASSWSGGSYNEQFF.